This T cell receptor (beta chain) was found in a study of T cell responses to AZD1222 COVID-19 vaccine. At the level of the study: Recipients boosted at about 4 weeks or about 12 weeks are pooled.

Germline V gene lookup returns CDR1 MDHEN and CDR2 SYDVKM. V dropped 6 bases and J dropped 5; count of bases not matched to a gene: 4. The CDR3 extends over 14 amino acids. Sequencing was performed with immunoSEQ multiplex PCR; in TCRdb, only in-frame clones are kept and a portion is missing. Of some 130,000 clones listed, less than 95% are singletons. The starting material was peripheral blood, obtained on day 0 of AZD1222 vaccination. The chain uses TRBV28 and TRBJ1-2, with 12 bases aligning to TRBD1. This TCR was sampled from an adult in good health. The CDR3 DNA is TGTGCCAGCAGCTCGGGACAGGGGGCGTATGGCTACACCTTC. Its translation: CASSSGQGAYGYTF.